This TCR beta chain is from a study of T cell responses to AZD1222 COVID-19 vaccine. Findings and limits, study-wide: Most donors were white British and more were female, and clonal diversity was possibly underestimated.

In regard to this clone: What it recognizes is unknown.

The assay was immunoSEQ multiplex PCR, and TCRdb's table has in-frame clones only and misses some. The sample carries more than 85,000 clones, around 85% recorded once. The specimen was peripheral blood, collected on day 0 of AZD1222 vaccination. This clonotype was obtained from an adult in good health.

The CDR3, as DNA: TGTGCCGCCAAATCAGGGGATCAGCCCCAGCATTTT. Protein product: CAAKSGDQPQHF. V gene TRBV2 combines with J gene TRBJ1-5, with a tentative D call TRBD1 (6 bases). Trimming took off 11 bases at V and 5 bases at J, with 13 bases between the two ends. CDR3 length equals 12 residues. CDR1 and CDR2 (germline): SNHLY, FYNNEI. Supplemented by reference TRBV2 and TRBJ1-5, the full variable domain reads EPEVTQTPSHQVTQMGQEVILRCVPISNHLYFYWYRQILGQKVEFLVSFYNNEISEKSEIFDDQFSVERPDGSNFTLKIRSTKLEDSAMYFCAAKSGDQPQHFGDGTRLSIL.